This paragraph covers one T cell receptor (beta chain) sequence. This clonotype occurred many times. Its antigen is still unknown. There are no base qualities to consult, and no much larger clone falls within one base. The source of the sample is a study of human T cells and chemical hapten exposure (dated by TCRdb to about 2021). General notes on the study: Libraries were combined into a pool for sequencing, and differences in TCR yield between samples came mainly from small differences in library volumes within the pool. In alopecia patients, the study followed how the peripheral blood TCR repertoire changed in vivo over primary and secondary sensitization to diphenylcyclopropenone (DPC), a hapten. Both TCR alpha and TCR beta chains were sequenced from each blood RNA sample. Study-wide findings and limitations: Repeated subsampling changed both the strength of the expansion versus patch-test correlation and the threshold at which that correlation became significant. No change with DPC sensitization was found in the number of TCRs above 1 in 1000 frequency, and no evidence of global repertoire structure alterations was found.

The method was RACE. This sample was sequenced with a NextSeq 500. Library preparation attached unique molecular identifiers to individual cDNA molecules for quantitative, reproducible TCR counting. As for the authors' bioinformatics: A median of about 87,000 TCRs per sample was observed, with a range of 23,224 to 690,600. V, J and CDR3 annotation of the TCR reads was performed with the Decombinator software suite. Every sample was subsampled to the same number of TCRs (28,000) for the PS versus PT1 abundance plots. TCRs were defined as expanded if absent before sensitization and observed at least eight times at the 2-week time point. TCRdb reanalyzed the raw reads on its own, using fastp at Q25 for trimming and MiXCR for clone calling, and kept in-frame beta chains. For every CDR3 protein sequence, its rows merge into one entry that carries the most common genes and DNA. TCRdb, not the authors, supplied the V and J calls. Across this sample there are about 45,000 distinct CDR3 sequences, with around 3.4% seen only once. Together, the top ten hold 4.5% to 7% of the sample.

In the paper's terms, the time point label means: healthy volunteer bleed at 6 weeks. Unfractionated whole blood was collected in Tempus Blood RNA tubes, and total RNA was extracted from that blood. As TCR sequencing controls, four or five healthy volunteers were used, with blood taken at day 0, 2 weeks and 6 weeks. The V end loses 5 bases and the J end loses 1 base, and a stretch of 10 bases separates them. The CDR3 contains 14 residues, cysteine and phenylalanine counted. Only the CDR3 region is kept as DNA, spanning 42 bases read in frame from base 1. Looking up the germline V gene (reference sequence) yields CDR1 SEHNR and CDR2 FQNEAQ.

This TCR derives from a human donor in good health. Some clones in this sample may be carry-over from other donors' samples. The sequenced material came from whole blood. The sequence links TRBV7-9 to TRBJ2-3; the D gene is not confidently resolved. The DNA is TGTGCCAGCAGCAGGCCGGACGGCACAGATACGCAGTATTTT. It translates to CASSRPDGTDTQYF.